A single T cell receptor beta chain is shown here with its context. The target antigen is unknown. The sample is drawn from a study of PD-1 blockade in classical Hodgkin lymphoma. Findings and caveats of the study: Newly diagnosed patients and complete responders had comparable diversity at baseline. Relapsed/refractory patients reportedly had lower baseline diversity than newly diagnosed patients.

This CDR3 is built from 17 residues. Germline loops: CDR1 SGHVS, CDR2 FNYEAQ. The trim removed 0 bases at V and 5 bases at J, leaving 10 bases unmatched. Relapses following autologous stem cell transplantation were seen in all patients, with brentuximab vedotin exposure varying. Complete response, partial response or progressive disease made up the best responses. The repertoire was sequenced with immunoSEQ multiplex PCR; TCRdb's copy has only in-frame clones and lacks some. Of 11,000 to 15,000 clones listed, around 84% are singletons. The receptor was isolated from a human donor with classical Hodgkin lymphoma. The V call is TRBV7-6, the J call TRBJ1-1; 9 nucleotides match TRBD1. Sequenced material: peripheral blood mononuclear cells (PBMCs), taken at baseline. DNA of the CDR3: TGTGCCAGCAGCTTAGCGACAGCCGGGACAGGGTTAACTGAAGCTTTCTTT. It specifies CASSLATAGTGLTEAFF.